These 27 T cell receptor beta chains originate from one sample sequenced in a study of radiation and T cells in renal cell carcinoma. Noted treatment: treatment-naive control, cytoreductive nephrectomy. Repertoires were generated with immunoSEQ multiplex PCR, while TCRdb's copy carries only in-frame clones and drops some. This table has fewer than 9,000 clones, 65% appearing once. The sequences come from tumor tissue, collected from a patient whose treatment was nephrectomy without radiotherapy. Every receptor here comes from a woman aged 70-85 years with renal cell carcinoma.

CDR3 protein: CAIRDRVASTEAFF. The DNA for the CDR3 is TGTGCCATCAGGGACAGGGTAGCCTCGACTGAAGCTTTCTTT. The rearrangement joins TRBV10-3 to TRBJ1-1; TRBD1 aligns across 8 bases. The germline CDR1 and CDR2 sequences are ENHRY and SYGVKD. V gave up 6 bases and J gave up 5 bases; unmatched junction bases: 8. The CDR3 sequence is 14 residues long.

This clone has just a few counts. The chain is built from TRBV2 and TRBJ1-5; D might be TRBD1 (6 bases). The V end was cut by 11 bases, the J end by 2 bases, with 10 bases between. Per germline, CDR1 SNHLY and CDR2 FYNNEI. The CDR3 is 12 residues long. The chain's CDR3 is CACAGGNQPQHF. CDR3 sequence (DNA): TGTGCCTGTGCAGGGGGCAATCAGCCCCAGCATTTT.

This chain uses TRBV7-9 with TRBJ1-5; possible D gene TRBD1, 5 bases. CDR3 length: 15 residues. V lost 1 base and J lost 4, with 11 bases in between. Germline assignment: CDR1 SEHNR and CDR2 FQNEAQ (reference sequence). The CDR3 coding sequence is TGTGCCAGCAGCTTAGATCTGGACAAAAATCAGCCCCAGCATTTT. Protein product: CASSLDLDKNQPQHF.

This clone was found a few times. V and J are TRBV11-3 and TRBJ2-3, with TRBD2 identical over 11 bases. CDR1 and CDR2 (germline): SGHNT, YENEEA. This CDR3 has 16 amino acids. J gave up 0 bases and V 5 bases, and 4 bases lay outside the gene matches. CDR3 in DNA: TGTGCCAGCAGCCCGGGACTAGCGGATAGCACAGATACGCAGTATTTT. Translated: CASSPGLADSTDTQYF.

The chain couples TRBV29-1 to TRBJ1-2, with 8 bases fitting TRBD1. V trimming: 7 bases; J trimming: 7 bases; junction bases outside the gene matches: 8. Per the germline V gene, CDR1 is SQVTM and CDR2 is ANQGSEA. The CDR3 has 12 amino acids. The CDR3 DNA is TGCAGCGCGGTGACAGGGGAGGCTGGCTACACCTTC. Translating it yields CSAVTGEAGYTF.

The chain uses TRBV5-6 and TRBJ2-3, with D possibly being TRBD2 (6 bases). CDR3 length: 15 residues. CDR1 and CDR2 from the germline V gene are SGHDT and YYEEEE. The V end was cut by 0 bases, the J end by 1 base, with 9 bases between. The CDR3 reads CASSLDQRGTDTQYF. CDR3 nucleotides: TGTGCCAGCAGCTTGGATCAGCGGGGCACAGATACGCAGTATTTT.

This clone was observed once. The V call is TRBV6-6, the J call TRBJ1-2, with a weak D call TRBD1 (5 bases). The CDR3 has 14 amino acids. Germline V gene lookup returns CDR1 MNHNY and CDR2 SVGAGI (reference sequence). V lost 5 bases to trimming and J lost 0 bases, with 10 bases between them. The CDR3 bases are TGTGCCAGCAGTGCGGGGCGAGCTAACTATGGCTACACCTTC. Protein: CASSAGRANYGYTF.

With regard to this clone: At one boundary the junction diverges from the germline segment, which might be a read error. The chain joins TRBV7-9 to TRBJ2-7; D remains unclear. The CDR3 covers 12 residues. In germline, CDR1 is SEHNR, CDR2 FQNEAQ (reference sequence). CDR3 residues: CANSLDGYEQYF. In DNA form, the CDR3 reads TGTGCCAACAGCTTAGATGGGTACGAGCAGTACTTC.

This clone has a single count. The rearrangement links TRBV10-3 to TRBJ2-5; D tentatively fits TRBD1 or TRBD2 (5 bases each). The CDR3 spans 14 residues. The germline CDR1 and CDR2 sequences are ENHRY and SYGVKD. Trimming removed 2 bases from V and 3 bases from J, with 10 bases in between. This CDR3 reads CAISEPGPEETQYF. As DNA, the CDR3 is TGTGCCATCAGTGAGCCGGGACCCGAAGAGACCCAGTACTTC.

This clone was counted only a few times. This chain joins TRBV5-6 and TRBJ1-2; 12 nucleotides line up with TRBD1. There are 14 residues in the CDR3. Germline CDR1 reads SGHDT; CDR2 reads YYEEEE. Trimming removed 4 bases from V and 7 bases from J; junction bases left unmatched: 5. This chain's CDR3 is CASSLGQGAFGYTF. The CDR3 DNA is TGTGCCAGCAGCCTGGGACAGGGGGCTTTTGGCTACACCTTC.

The chain recombines TRBV5-1 with TRBJ2-2; 9 bases align to TRBD2. The V segment lost 0 bases and the J segment 7 bases; nucleotides outside the gene matches: 4. The CDR3 covers 15 residues. Germline-derived CDR1 and CDR2 are SGHRS and YFSETQ. CDR3 coding DNA: TGCGCCAGCAGCTTGGATTCTAGCGGGGTCGGGGAGCTGTTTTTT. The encoded protein is CASSLDSSGVGELFF.

This clone was counted a few times. The junction does not match germline at one end; this may be a read error. The chain joins TRBV7-2 to TRBJ1-1, with D unclear. There are 10 residues in the CDR3. Germline lookup yields CDR1 SGHTA and CDR2 FQGNSA. The CDR3 sequence: CASSSPPGEF. The CDR3 DNA sequence: TGTGCCAGCAGCTCCCCTCCTGGGGAGTTT.

This clone was picked up one time. The chain joins TRBV5-1 to TRBJ2-3; D call uncertain. CDR1 and CDR2 from the germline V gene are SGHRS and YFSETQ. The length of the CDR3 is 15 residues. V lost 4 bases and J lost 1, with 13 bases in between. The CDR3 DNA sequence: TGCGCCAGCAGCAGTGACACGCTCGGCACAGATACGCAGTATTTT. Amino acids: CASSSDTLGTDTQYF.

The chain employs TRBV12-5 and TRBJ1-4, with a tentative D call TRBD1 (6 bases). This CDR3 contains 14 residues. Germline V gives CDR1 LGHNT, CDR2 FRNRAP. Trimming removed 6 bases from V and 1 base from J, with 9 bases in between. CDR3 coding DNA: TGTGCTAGTGGGACAGGCGAAACTAATGAAAAACTGTTTTTT. Its translation is CASGTGETNEKLFF. Filled out from reference TRBV12-5 and TRBJ1-4, the complete variable domain reads DARVTQTPRHKVTEMGQEVTMRCQPILGHNTVFWYRQTMMQGLELLAYFRNRAPLDDSGMPKDRFSAEMPDATLATLKIQPSEPRDSAVYFCASGTGETNEKLFFGSGTQLSVL.

J is TRBJ2-5 and V is TRBV11-2; D perhaps matches TRBD2 (6 bases). Trimming cost V 4 bases and J 5 bases, with 11 bases left between them. Germline assignment: CDR1 SGHAT and CDR2 FQNNGV. CDR3 length equals 13 residues. The chain's CDR3 is CASSYELAETQYF. The CDR3 bases are TGTGCCAGCAGCTACGAACTAGCCGAGACCCAGTACTTC. Full variable domain (missing parts from reference TRBV11-2 and TRBJ2-5): EAGVAQSPRYKIIEKRQSVAFWCNPISGHATLYWYQQILGQGPKLLIQFQNNGVVDDSQLPKDRFSAERLKGVDSTLKIQPAKLEDSAVYLCASSYELAETQYFGPGTRLLVL.

The rearrangement links TRBV18 to TRBJ1-3; 8 bases are shared with TRBD1. Trimming at V came to 4 bases and at J to 2 bases, leaving 7 bases not matched to a gene. From germline, CDR1 is KGHSH and CDR2 LQKENI. CDR3 length: 16 amino acids. In nucleotides, the CDR3 is TGTGCCAGCTCACTCTCCGTGACAGGGGCTGGAAACACCATATATTTT. Encoded protein: CASSLSVTGAGNTIYF.

CDR3 loop: CASSLGETQYF. CDR3 sequence (DNA): TGTGCCAGCAGTCTGGGGGAGACCCAGTACTTC. The chain uses TRBV6-5 and TRBJ2-5; D uncertain. The germline CDR1 and CDR2 sequences are MNHEY and SVGAGI. V lost 5 bases to trimming and J lost 5 bases, with 6 bases between them. This CDR3 region has 11 residues.

This clone was recorded a few times. The chain combines TRBV29-1 with TRBJ2-5; the D gene could be TRBD1 or TRBD2 (6 bases each). Germline loops: CDR1 SQVTM, CDR2 ANQGSEA. This CDR3 has 15 residues. The germline V and J ends were trimmed by 4 bases and 4 bases, with 19 bases remaining between them. CDR3 amino acids: CSVVVPGARLETQYF. The CDR3 DNA sequence: TGCAGCGTTGTCGTGCCGGGGGCACGTTTAGAGACCCAGTACTTC.

This chain links TRBV7-3 with TRBJ2-7; TRBD1 agrees at 7 bases. The CDR3 loop spans 14 amino acids. Germline CDR1 and CDR2: SGHTA and FQGTGA. V lost 5 bases to trimming and J lost 6 bases; unmatched junction nucleotides: 10. CDR3 nucleotide sequence: TGTGCCAGCAGCCAAGACAGGGATGGGAGCGAGCAGTACTTC. The encoded protein is CASSQDRDGSEQYF.

This clone was detected a few times. The V gene is TRBV19, the J gene TRBJ1-1, with a possible D match to TRBD1 (6 bases). Between the trimmed V and J ends, which lost 8 bases and 3 bases, there was a span of 16 bases. The length of the CDR3 is 14 residues. Germline CDR1 reads LNHDA; CDR2 reads SQIVND (reference sequence). For the CDR3, the DNA is TGTGCCAGTGGGGGCGGAAAGTGGTACACTGAAGCTTTCTTT. The encoded protein is CASGGGKWYTEAFF. Combining the CDR3 with reference TRBV19 and TRBJ1-1 gives the whole variable domain DGGITQSPKYLFRKEGQNVTLSCEQNLNHDAMYWYRQDPGQGLRLIYYSQIVNDFQKGDIAEGYSVSREKKESFPLTVTSAQKNPTAFYLCASGGGKWYTEAFFGQGTRLTVV.

The rearrangement uses TRBV5-1 and TRBJ2-1; possible D gene TRBD1, 6 bases. Germline assignment: CDR1 SGHRS and CDR2 YFSETQ. Trimming left V 4 bases short and J 4 bases short, with 9 bases between. The CDR3 sequence is 13 residues long. The CDR3: CASSVDRYNEQFF. Written as DNA, the CDR3 is TGCGCCAGCAGCGTTGACAGGTACAATGAGCAGTTCTTC. Based on the CDR3 plus reference TRBV5-1 and TRBJ2-1, the full variable domain is KAGVTQTPRYLIKTRGQQVTLSCSPISGHRSVSWYQQTPGQGLQFLFEYFSETQRNKGNFPGRFSGRQFSNSRSEMNVSTLELGDSALYLCASSVDRYNEQFFGPGTRLTVL.

Details on this clone: Additional DNA sequences in this sample encode the identical CDR3. V gene TRBV5-6 combines with J gene TRBJ1-3; no firm D call. The CDR3 has 15 amino acids. CDR1 and CDR2 from the germline V gene are SGHDT and YYEEEE. The ends were cut back, 0 bases at V and 2 bases at J, with 9 bases in the middle. This CDR3 reads CASSLAGGAGNTIYF. Written as DNA, the CDR3 is TGTGCCAGCAGCTTGGCGGGAGGCGCTGGAAACACCATATATTTT. The whole variable domain, remainder taken from reference TRBV5-6 and TRBJ1-3, is DAGVTQSPTHLIKTRGQQVTLRCSPKSGHDTVSWYQQALGQGPQFIFQYYEEEERQRGNFPDRFSGHQFPNYSSELNVNALLLGDSALYLCASSLAGGAGNTIYFGEGSWLTVV.

The chain has TRBV6-6 and TRBJ1-3, with unresolved D. The CDR3 loop spans 12 amino acids. Germline CDR1 MNHNY, CDR2 SVGAGI (reference sequence). With 2 bases removed from V and 5 bases from J, the gap between germline ends came to 4 bases. The CDR3: CASSYRRNTIYF. The CDR3 DNA reads TGTGCCAGCAGTTACAGGAGAAACACCATATATTTT.

The V gene is TRBV5-1, the J gene TRBJ2-2; 7 bases align to TRBD1. Trimming cost V 4 bases and J 10 bases; bases outside gene matches: 10. Per germline, CDR1 SGHRS and CDR2 YFSETQ. The CDR3 runs 14 residues. The DNA of the CDR3 is TGCGCCAGCAGCACAGACAGGGCCTTGGAGGAGCTGTTTTTT. This sequence encodes CASSTDRALEELFF.

The gene calls are TRBV5-6 and TRBJ2-1, with TRBD2 matching 8 bases. CDR1 and CDR2 from the germline V gene are SGHDT and YYEEEE. This CDR3 has 14 amino acids. J lost 6 bases, V lost 5 bases, and 7 bases had no gene match. The CDR3 sequence is CASSPRGGRNEQFF. The CDR3 nucleotides are TGTGCCAGCAGTCCACGGGGGGGCCGCAATGAGCAGTTCTTC.

V and J are TRBV19 and TRBJ1-1, with D hard to call. CDR3 length: 14 residues. Germline V CDR1 and CDR2: LNHDA, SQIVND (reference sequence). The V gene lost 6 bases and the J gene lost 3 bases, with 14 bases spanning the gap. The CDR3 sequence is CASSAIPWDTEAFF. CDR3 DNA: TGTGCCAGTAGCGCGATCCCGTGGGACACTGAAGCTTTCTTT.

This clone has only a few counts. The chain couples TRBV7-9 to TRBJ2-3; no clear D. CDR1 is SEHNR, CDR2 FQNEAQ, per germline (reference sequence). This CDR3 has 12 amino acids. Between the trimmed V and J ends, which lost 4 bases and 7 bases, there was a span of 9 bases. In DNA, the CDR3 is TGTGCCAGCAGCTCTTTAAGCAATACGCAGTATTTT. Residues: CASSSLSNTQYF.